This TCR beta chain appears in the sequencing data of a study of control samples from healthy donors and cancer patients. Sequencing used immunoSEQ multiplex PCR; TCRdb keeps in-frame clones, though not all of them. There are around 130,000 clones in the sample; approximately 87% occur only once, and about 12% lies in the top ten. The germline V gene encodes CDR1 SGHNT and CDR2 YENEEA. CDR3 size: 15 residues. Trimming removed 3 bases from V and 3 bases from J, with 13 bases in between. V usage is TRBV11-3 and J usage is TRBJ2-3, with D possibly called TRBD1 or TRBD2 (6 bases each). This TCR was sampled from a man younger than 45 in good health. The sequenced material came from blood. The CDR3 region is CASSLGGARTDTQYF. CDR3 DNA: TGTGCCAGCAGCTTGGGGGGCGCGAGGACAGATACGCAGTATTTT.